This T cell receptor beta chain stems from a study of patients and donors after allogeneic stem cell transplantation. This clonotype was observed a few times. TCRdb re-analysed the RT-PCR reads in MiXCR, keeping a single row per CDR3 protein. Here the sample spans several thousand distinct CDR3 sequences, 20% to 25% being singletons. Looked up from germline, CDR1 is MNHEY and CDR2 is SMNVEV (reference sequence). The CDR3 length is 16 residues. With 2 bases removed from V and 2 bases from J, the gap between germline ends came to 12 bases. The genes are TRBV27 and TRBJ2-2, with D perhaps TRBD1 (6 bases). Input material: blood, either unsorted or a sorted T cell fraction (not recorded which). The source of this sequence is a human donor who was either an allogeneic HSCT recipient or a stem cell or donor lymphocyte infusion donor (not recorded which). It is not recorded whose cells these are; they may come from a transplant donor. CDR3 region: CASSLRQGINTGELFF. For the CDR3, the DNA is TGTGCCAGCAGTTTAAGGCAGGGGATAAACACCGGGGAGCTGTTTTTT.